Listed here are 21 T cell receptor beta chains from one sample, sequenced in a study of T cells in Graves' hyperthyroidism and ophthalmopathy. RNA transcripts yielded amplified TCR beta CDR3 regions. HTBI primers were the set used in a first-round RT-PCR of the TCR CDR3. TCRdb fed the multiplex PCR reads into MiXCR, producing one record per CDR3 protein. This sample yields under 800,000 distinct CDR3 sequences, of which approximately 14% are seen a single time; about 9.4% belongs to the top ten. Material: blood. Source of these receptors: a woman aged 18 to 35 with Graves' hyperthyroidism.

In this sample, this clonotype turned up once. The rearrangement links TRBV24-1 to TRBJ2-7; no firm D call. CDR1 and CDR2 (germline): KGHDR, SFDVKD. The CDR3 covers 15 residues. Deletions cut 3 bases from V and 0 bases from J, with 11 bases between. The CDR3 protein is CATSDSTASSYEQYF. The CDR3 nucleotides are TGTGCCACCAGTGATAGTACAGCGAGCTCCTACGAGCAGTACTTC.

This clonotype was recorded many times. The genes are TRBV28 and TRBJ2-1; 14 bases align to TRBD2. CDR3 length equals 16 residues. J lost 3 bases, V lost 4 bases, and 2 bases had no gene match. Per germline, CDR1 MDHEN and CDR2 SYDVKM. The CDR3 DNA follows: TGTGCCAGCAGTTCAGGGACTAGCGGGAGCTACAATGAGCAGTTCTTC. Its translation is CASSSGTSGSYNEQFF.

This clonotype was counted at least ten times. CDR3 bases: TGTGCCAGCAGTTACTCGCAAGGGAGGAACTATGGCTACACCTTC. Its protein is CASSYSQGRNYGYTF. V usage is TRBV6-2 or TRBV6-3 and J usage is TRBJ1-2; D is undetermined. This CDR3 spans 15 amino acids. V was pared by 0 bases and J by 2 bases, with 10 bases between. Germline V gene lookup returns CDR1 MNHEY and CDR2 SVGEGT.

This clonotype was found many times. V gene TRBV4-1 combines with J gene TRBJ1-1; D not certain. Germline lookup yields CDR1 MGHRA and CDR2 YSYEKL. The CDR3 has 13 residues. V shed 3 bases and J shed 5 bases, with 10 bases lying between them. The CDR3 here is CASSQARETEAFF. The CDR3 DNA reads as TGCGCCAGCAGCCAGGCCCGGGAGACTGAAGCTTTCTTT.

This clonotype was counted many times. V is TRBV18 and J is TRBJ1-3; D ambiguous. From germline, CDR1 is KGHSH and CDR2 LQKENI. The ends were cut back, 3 bases at V and 8 bases at J, with 14 bases in the middle. The CDR3 is 14 amino acids. CDR3 bases: TGTGCCAGCTCACCGACTTGGAAGAGGGACACCATATATTTT. Protein: CASSPTWKRDTIYF.

This clonotype came up many times. The chain has TRBV5-1 and TRBJ2-3, with 7 nucleotides matching TRBD2. J was trimmed by 6 bases and V by 7 bases; bases with no gene match: 8. The germline CDR1 and CDR2 sequences are SGHRS and YFSETQ. The CDR3 loop spans 13 amino acids. CDR3 region: CASQDSGADTQYF. The CDR3 nucleotides read TGCGCCAGCCAAGACAGCGGGGCGGATACGCAGTATTTT.

This clonotype was detected only a few times. J is TRBJ2-5 and V is TRBV20-1; D not resolved. CDR3 length: 14 amino acids. CDR1 DFQATT and CDR2 SNEGSKA come from the germline V gene (reference sequence). V was shortened by 6 bases and J by 3 bases, with 17 bases between the two germline ends. The CDR3 DNA reads as TGCAGTGCAGACCGGTTTAGTTGGGAAGAGACCCAGTACTTC. Residues: CSADRFSWEETQYF.

This clonotype was picked up many times. The J gene is TRBJ2-3, the V gene TRBV7-8, with 7 bases lining up with TRBD2. CDR3 length: 14 residues. The germline CDR1 and CDR2 sequences are SGHVS and FQNEAQ. With V trimmed by 6 bases and J by 1 base, 4 bases remained unmatched. The CDR3 reads CASRRGVGTDTQYF. The CDR3 bases are TGTGCCAGCAGACGGGGGGTCGGCACAGATACGCAGTATTTT.

This clonotype has ten or more counts. V gene TRBV12-3 or TRBV12-4 combines with J gene TRBJ1-5; the D gene is possibly TRBD1 (5 bases). Trimming left V 0 bases short and J 6 bases short, with 9 bases between. The CDR3 consists of 14 residues. As DNA, the CDR3 is TGTGCCAGCAGTTTAGCGCTAGGGGTTCAGCCCCAGCATTTT. It is translated as CASSLALGVQPQHF.

V and J are TRBV4-3 and TRBJ2-2; D is unresolved. The CDR3 is made up of 15 amino acids. V lost 2 bases to trimming and J lost 5 bases, with 12 bases between them. Germline assignment: CDR1 LGHNA and CDR2 YSLEER. The CDR3 is CASSQNRGATGELFF. The CDR3 nucleotides are TGCGCCAGCAGCCAAAATAGAGGCGCAACCGGGGAGCTGTTTTTT.

The chain uses TRBV29-1 and TRBJ2-1; tentative D call: TRBD2 (6 bases). CDR1 is SQVTM and CDR2 is ANQGSEA in the germline V gene. The CDR3 totals 12 residues. V lost 8 bases, J lost 5 bases, and 13 bases lay in between. DNA for the CDR3: TGCAGCCCTGCCGCGGGACACAATGAGCAGTTCTTC. Translation gives CSPAAGHNEQFF.

This clonotype was detected ten times or more. The chain links TRBV29-1 to TRBJ2-7, with 9 bases lining up with TRBD1. Germline lookup yields CDR1 SQVTM and CDR2 ANQGSEA. The CDR3 length is 14 residues. V trimming: 6 bases; J trimming: 9 bases; junction bases outside the gene matches: 15. The CDR3 DNA reads TGCAGCGTGACTACCAGGGACAGGGAGGTTAGGCAGTACTTC. Translating it yields CSVTTRDREVRQYF.

This clonotype occurred a few times. J is TRBJ2-2 and V is TRBV2; D might be TRBD2 (6 bases). CDR3 length equals 14 residues. V lost 6 bases, J lost 4 bases, and 12 bases lay in between. Per germline, CDR1 SNHLY and CDR2 FYNNEI. The CDR3 here is CASRLVGGTGELFF. Here the CDR3 DNA reads TGTGCCAGCAGACTAGTGGGGGGCACCGGGGAGCTGTTTTTT. Together with reference TRBV2 and TRBJ2-2, the CDR3 gives the full variable domain: EPEVTQTPSHQVTQMGQEVILRCVPISNHLYFYWYRQILGQKVEFLVSFYNNEISEKSEIFDDQFSVERPDGSNFTLKIRSTKLEDSAMYFCASRLVGGTGELFFGEGSRLTVL.

This clonotype was picked up many times. The CDR3 sequence is CASSLDPAGASAHEQYF. Here the CDR3 DNA reads TGTGCCAGCAGCTTAGATCCAGCGGGAGCGTCCGCCCACGAGCAGTACTTC. The chain uses TRBV7-2 and TRBJ2-7, with 8 nucleotides matching TRBD2. The CDR3 runs 17 residues. The germline V gene encodes CDR1 SGHTA and CDR2 FQGNSA. V trimming: 1 base; J trimming: 5 bases; junction bases outside the gene matches: 13.

This clonotype was found a few times. The V call is TRBV7-9, the J call TRBJ2-5; no clear D. This CDR3 comprises 14 residues. V lost 4 bases and J 1 base, leaving 10 bases between the germline ends. The germline V gene encodes CDR1 SEHNR and CDR2 FQNEAQ (reference sequence). This CDR3 reads CASSSKLTQETQYF. CDR3 sequence (DNA): TGTGCCAGCAGCTCGAAACTGACCCAAGAGACCCAGTACTTC.

V is TRBV7-8 and J is TRBJ2-7; TRBD2 matches 11 bases. Germline CDR1 SGHVS, CDR2 FQNEAQ. J gave up 5 bases and V 4 bases, and 4 bases lay outside the gene matches. The length of the CDR3 is 14 residues. CDR3: CASSSSGRIHEQYF. The DNA of the CDR3 is TGTGCCAGCAGCTCTAGCGGGAGGATCCACGAGCAGTACTTC.

In this sample, this clonotype turned up many times. The chain employs TRBV30 and TRBJ2-7; D gene ambiguous. Germline V gene sequence: CDR1 GTSNPN, CDR2 SVGIG (reference sequence). V dropped 0 bases and J dropped 2 bases, with 8 bases sitting between them. The CDR3 spans 13 residues. The CDR3 sequence is CAWSVTPPYEQYF. The DNA for the CDR3 is TGTGCCTGGAGTGTTACGCCCCCCTACGAGCAGTACTTC.

This clonotype turned up a few times. The chain has TRBV7-2 and TRBJ2-7; TRBD2 matches 10 bases. The CDR3 sequence is 16 residues long. The germline V gene encodes CDR1 SGHTA and CDR2 FQGNSA. J lost 2 bases, V lost 1 base, and 5 bases had no gene match. The CDR3 region is CASSLVEAGGPYEQYF. The CDR3 DNA reads TGTGCCAGCAGCTTAGTCGAAGCGGGAGGGCCCTACGAGCAGTACTTC. Full variable domain (missing parts from reference TRBV7-2 and TRBJ2-7): GAGVSQSPSNKVTEKGKDVELRCDPISGHTALYWYRQSLGQGLEFLIYFQGNSAPDKSGLPSDRFSAERTGGSVSTLTIQRTQQEDSAVYLCASSLVEAGGPYEQYFGPGTRLTVT.

This clonotype was found many times. The chain joins TRBV5-6 to TRBJ1-2, with 11 bases aligning to TRBD1. The CDR3 is 13 amino acids. Germline trimming cut 2 bases from V and 8 bases from J; bases unmatched to any gene: 2. Germline V CDR1 and CDR2: SGHDT, YYEEEE. CDR3 bases: TGTGCCAGCAGCTTCGGGACAGGGGGAGGCTACACCTTC. This sequence encodes CASSFGTGGGYTF.

This clonotype was counted many times. The chain recombines TRBV3-1 with TRBJ2-3, with D perhaps matching TRBD2 (5 bases). The CDR3 covers 16 residues. Germline lookup yields CDR1 LGHDT and CDR2 YNNKEL (reference sequence). Trimming cost V 1 base and J 8 bases, with 19 bases left between them. The CDR3 DNA reads as TGTGCCAGCAGCCAAGCGTTCGGGATACAAAGCGGTACGCAGTATTTT. As protein: CASSQAFGIQSGTQYF.

Only a few counts were recorded for this clonotype. The genes are TRBV5-5 and TRBJ2-7; no clear D gene. The CDR3 is made up of 12 amino acids. Per germline, CDR1 SGHKS and CDR2 YYEKEE (reference sequence). V was clipped by 1 base and J by 5 bases, with 7 bases between them. Written as DNA, the CDR3 is TGTGCCAGCAGCTTGATTGGGGACGAGCAGTACTTC. Protein sequence: CASSLIGDEQYF.